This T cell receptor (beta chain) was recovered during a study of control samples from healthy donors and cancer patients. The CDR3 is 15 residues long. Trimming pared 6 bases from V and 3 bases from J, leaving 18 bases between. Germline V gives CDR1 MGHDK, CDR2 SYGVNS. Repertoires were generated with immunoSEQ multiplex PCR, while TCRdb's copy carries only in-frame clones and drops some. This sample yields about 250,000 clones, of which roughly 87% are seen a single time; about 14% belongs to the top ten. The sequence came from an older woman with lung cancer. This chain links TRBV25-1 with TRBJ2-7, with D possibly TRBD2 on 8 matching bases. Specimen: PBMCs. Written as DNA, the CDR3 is TGTGCCAGCAGCCTAGGGGGCGGGAGGAGCTACGAGCAGTACTTC. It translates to CASSLGGGRSYEQYF.